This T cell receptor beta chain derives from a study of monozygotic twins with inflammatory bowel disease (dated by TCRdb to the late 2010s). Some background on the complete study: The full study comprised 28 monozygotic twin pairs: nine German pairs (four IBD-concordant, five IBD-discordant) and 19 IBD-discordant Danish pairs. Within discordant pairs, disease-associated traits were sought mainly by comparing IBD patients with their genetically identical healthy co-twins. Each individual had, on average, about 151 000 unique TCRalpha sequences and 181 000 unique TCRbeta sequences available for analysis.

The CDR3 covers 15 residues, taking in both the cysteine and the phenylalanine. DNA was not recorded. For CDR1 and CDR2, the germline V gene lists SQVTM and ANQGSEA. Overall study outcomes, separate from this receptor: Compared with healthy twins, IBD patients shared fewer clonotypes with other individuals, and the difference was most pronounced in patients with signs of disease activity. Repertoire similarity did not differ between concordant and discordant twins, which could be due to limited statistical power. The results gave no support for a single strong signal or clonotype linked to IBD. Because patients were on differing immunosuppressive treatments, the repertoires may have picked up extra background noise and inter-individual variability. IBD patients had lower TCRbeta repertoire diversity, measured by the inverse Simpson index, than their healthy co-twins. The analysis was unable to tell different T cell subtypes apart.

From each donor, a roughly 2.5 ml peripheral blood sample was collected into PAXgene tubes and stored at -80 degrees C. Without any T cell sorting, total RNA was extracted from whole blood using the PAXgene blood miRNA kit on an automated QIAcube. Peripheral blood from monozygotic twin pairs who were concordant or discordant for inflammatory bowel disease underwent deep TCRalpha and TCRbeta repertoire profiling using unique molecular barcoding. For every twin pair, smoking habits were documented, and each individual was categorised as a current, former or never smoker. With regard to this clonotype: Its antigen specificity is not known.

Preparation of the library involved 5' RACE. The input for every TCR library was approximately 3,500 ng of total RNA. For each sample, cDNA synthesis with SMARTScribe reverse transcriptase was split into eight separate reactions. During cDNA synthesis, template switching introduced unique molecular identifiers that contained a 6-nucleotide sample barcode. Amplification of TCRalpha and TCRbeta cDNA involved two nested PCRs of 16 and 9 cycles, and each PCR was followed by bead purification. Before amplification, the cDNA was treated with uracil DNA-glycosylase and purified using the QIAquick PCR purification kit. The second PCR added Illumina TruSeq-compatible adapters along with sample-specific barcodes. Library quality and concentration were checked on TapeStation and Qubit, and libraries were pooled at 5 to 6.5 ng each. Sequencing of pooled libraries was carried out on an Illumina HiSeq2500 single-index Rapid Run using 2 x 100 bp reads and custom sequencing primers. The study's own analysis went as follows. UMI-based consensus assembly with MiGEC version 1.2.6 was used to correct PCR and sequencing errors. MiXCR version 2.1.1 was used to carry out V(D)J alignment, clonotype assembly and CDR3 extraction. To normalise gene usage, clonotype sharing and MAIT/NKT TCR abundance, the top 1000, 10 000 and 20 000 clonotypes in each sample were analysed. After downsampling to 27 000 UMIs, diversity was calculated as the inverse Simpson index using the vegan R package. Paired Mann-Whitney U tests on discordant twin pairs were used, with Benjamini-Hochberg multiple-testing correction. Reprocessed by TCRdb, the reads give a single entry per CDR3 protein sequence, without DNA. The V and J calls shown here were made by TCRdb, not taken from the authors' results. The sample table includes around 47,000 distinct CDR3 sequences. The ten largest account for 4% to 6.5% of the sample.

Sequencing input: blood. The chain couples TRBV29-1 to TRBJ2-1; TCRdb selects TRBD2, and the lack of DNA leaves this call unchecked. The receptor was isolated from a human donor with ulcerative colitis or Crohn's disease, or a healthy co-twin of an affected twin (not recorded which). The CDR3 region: CSVLSSGSSVHEQFF.